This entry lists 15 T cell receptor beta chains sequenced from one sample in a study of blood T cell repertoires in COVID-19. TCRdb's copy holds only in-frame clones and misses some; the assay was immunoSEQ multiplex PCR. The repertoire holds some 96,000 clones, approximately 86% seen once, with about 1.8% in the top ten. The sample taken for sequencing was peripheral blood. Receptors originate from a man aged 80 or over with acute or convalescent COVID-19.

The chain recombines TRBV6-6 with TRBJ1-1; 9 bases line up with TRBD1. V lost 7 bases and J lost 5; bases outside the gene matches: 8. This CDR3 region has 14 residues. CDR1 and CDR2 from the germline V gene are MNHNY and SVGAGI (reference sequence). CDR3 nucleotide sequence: TGTGCCAGCATCAGACAGGGGGTAAGGACTGAAGCTTTCTTT. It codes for CASIRQGVRTEAFF.

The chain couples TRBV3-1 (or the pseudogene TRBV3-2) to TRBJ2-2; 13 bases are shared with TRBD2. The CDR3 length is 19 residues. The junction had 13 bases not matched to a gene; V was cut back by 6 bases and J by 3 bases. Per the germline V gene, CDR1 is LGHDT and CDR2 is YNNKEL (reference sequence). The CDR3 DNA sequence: TGTGCCAGCAGGAACACACGGACTAGCGGGAGTTGGTACACCGGGGAGCTGTTTTTT. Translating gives CASRNTRTSGSWYTGELFF.

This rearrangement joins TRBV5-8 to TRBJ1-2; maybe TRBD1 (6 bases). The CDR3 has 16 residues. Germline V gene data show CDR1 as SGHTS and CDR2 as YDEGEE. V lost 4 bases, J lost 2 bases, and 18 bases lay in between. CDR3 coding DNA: TGTGCCAGCAGCCTTATACCAGGGGCCGAAAACTATGGCTACACCTTC. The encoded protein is CASSLIPGAENYGYTF.

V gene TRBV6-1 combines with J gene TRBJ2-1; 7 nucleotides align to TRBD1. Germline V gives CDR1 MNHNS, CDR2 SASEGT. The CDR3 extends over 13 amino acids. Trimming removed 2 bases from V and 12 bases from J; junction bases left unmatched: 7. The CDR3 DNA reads TGTGCCAGCAGTGAAAAGGGGGCGGGTAGGCAGTTCTTC. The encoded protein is CASSEKGAGRQFF.

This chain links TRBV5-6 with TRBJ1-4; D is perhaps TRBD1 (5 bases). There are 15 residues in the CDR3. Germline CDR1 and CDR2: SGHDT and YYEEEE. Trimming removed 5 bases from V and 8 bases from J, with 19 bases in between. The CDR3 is CASSPSGTGEEKLFF. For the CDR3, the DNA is TGTGCCAGCAGTCCATCCGGGACGGGGGAGGAAAAACTGTTTTTT.

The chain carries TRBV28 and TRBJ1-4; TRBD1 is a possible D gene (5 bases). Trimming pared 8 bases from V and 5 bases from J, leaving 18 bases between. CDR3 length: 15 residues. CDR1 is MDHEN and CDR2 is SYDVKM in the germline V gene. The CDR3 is CASRDEDGRNEKLFF. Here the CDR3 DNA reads TGTGCCAGCCGGGACGAGGACGGGAGAAATGAAAAACTGTTTTTT.

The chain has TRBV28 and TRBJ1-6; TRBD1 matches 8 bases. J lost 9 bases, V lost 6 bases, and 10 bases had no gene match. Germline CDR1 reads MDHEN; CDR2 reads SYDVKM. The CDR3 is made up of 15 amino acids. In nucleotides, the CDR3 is TGTGCCAGCAGCTACGGGACAGGAGCAGGTTCACCCCTCCACTTT. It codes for CASSYGTGAGSPLHF.

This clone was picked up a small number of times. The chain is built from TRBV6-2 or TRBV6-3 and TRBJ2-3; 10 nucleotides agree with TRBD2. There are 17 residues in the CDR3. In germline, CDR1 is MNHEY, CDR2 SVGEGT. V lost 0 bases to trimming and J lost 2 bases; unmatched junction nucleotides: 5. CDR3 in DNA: TGTGCCAGCAGTTACTCGATAGCGGGAGGCGCCACAGATACGCAGTATTTT. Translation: CASSYSIAGGATDTQYF.

CDR3 protein: CASSSRDRHNEQFF. DNA of the CDR3: TGTGCCAGCAGCTCCCGGGACAGACACAATGAGCAGTTCTTC. V is TRBV5-8 and J is TRBJ2-1; 7 nucleotides agree with TRBD1. V dropped 3 bases and J dropped 5; count of bases not matched to a gene: 5. Germline V gene sequence: CDR1 SGHTS, CDR2 YDEGEE. This CDR3 is built from 14 residues.

CDR3 sequence reads: CASSQDPGLPNYGYTF. As DNA, the CDR3 is TGCGCCAGCAGCCAAGATCCGGGGTTACCGAACTATGGCTACACCTTC. This sequence joins TRBV4-3 and TRBJ1-2; no clear D gene. CDR3 length: 16 amino acids. Germline V gene data show CDR1 as LGHNA and CDR2 as YSLEER. The V end was cut by 0 bases, the J end by 2 bases, with 13 bases between.

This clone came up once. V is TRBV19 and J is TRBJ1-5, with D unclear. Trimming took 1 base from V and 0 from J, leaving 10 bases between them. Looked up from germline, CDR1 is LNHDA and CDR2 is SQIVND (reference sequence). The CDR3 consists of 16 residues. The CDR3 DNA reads TGTGCCAGTAGTATAGTAGCCGGCTATAGCAATCAGCCCCAGCATTTT. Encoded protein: CASSIVAGYSNQPQHF.

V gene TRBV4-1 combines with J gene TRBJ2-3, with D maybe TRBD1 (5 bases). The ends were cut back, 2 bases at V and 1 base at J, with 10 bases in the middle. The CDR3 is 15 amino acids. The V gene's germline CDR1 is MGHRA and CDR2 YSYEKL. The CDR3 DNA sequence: TGCGCCAGCAGCCAAATTGACAGACGCACAGATACGCAGTATTTT. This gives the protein CASSQIDRRTDTQYF.

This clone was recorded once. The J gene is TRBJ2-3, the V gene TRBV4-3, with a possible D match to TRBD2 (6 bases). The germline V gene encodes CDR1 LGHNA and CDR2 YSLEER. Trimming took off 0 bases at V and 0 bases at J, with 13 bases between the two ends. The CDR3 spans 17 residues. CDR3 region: CASSQDAVAASTDTQYF. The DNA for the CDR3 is TGCGCCAGCAGCCAAGACGCGGTAGCGGCTAGCACAGATACGCAGTATTTT.

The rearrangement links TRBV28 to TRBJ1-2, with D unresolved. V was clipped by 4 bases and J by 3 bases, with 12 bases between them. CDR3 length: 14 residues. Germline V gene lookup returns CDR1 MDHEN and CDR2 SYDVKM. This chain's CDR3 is CASSSGFEDYGYTF. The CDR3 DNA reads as TGTGCCAGCAGTTCTGGGTTCGAGGACTATGGCTACACCTTC.

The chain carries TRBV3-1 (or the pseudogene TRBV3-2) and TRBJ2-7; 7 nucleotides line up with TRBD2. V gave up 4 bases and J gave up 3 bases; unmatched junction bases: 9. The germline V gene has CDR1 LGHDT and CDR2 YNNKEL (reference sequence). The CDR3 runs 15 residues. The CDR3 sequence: CASSPIAGNSYEQYF. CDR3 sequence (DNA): TGTGCCAGCAGCCCTATAGCGGGTAACAGCTACGAGCAGTACTTC.